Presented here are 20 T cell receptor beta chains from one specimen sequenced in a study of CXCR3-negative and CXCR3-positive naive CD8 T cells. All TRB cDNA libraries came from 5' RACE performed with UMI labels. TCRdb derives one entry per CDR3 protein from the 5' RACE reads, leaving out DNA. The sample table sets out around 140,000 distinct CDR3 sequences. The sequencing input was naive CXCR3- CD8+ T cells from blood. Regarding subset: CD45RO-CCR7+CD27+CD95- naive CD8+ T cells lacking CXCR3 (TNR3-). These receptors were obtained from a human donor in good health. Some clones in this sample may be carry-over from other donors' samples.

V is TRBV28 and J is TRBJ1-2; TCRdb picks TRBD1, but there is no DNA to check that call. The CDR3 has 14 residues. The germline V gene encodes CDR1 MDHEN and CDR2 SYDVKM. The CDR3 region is CASSPRTGADGYTF.

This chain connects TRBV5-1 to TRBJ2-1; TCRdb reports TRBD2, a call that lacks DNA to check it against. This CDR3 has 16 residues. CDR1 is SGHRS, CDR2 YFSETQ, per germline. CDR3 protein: CASRASGRASYNEQFF. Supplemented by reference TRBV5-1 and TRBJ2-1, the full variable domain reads KAGVTQTPRYLIKTRGQQVTLSCSPISGHRSVSWYQQTPGQGLQFLFEYFSETQRNKGNFPGRFSGRQFSNSRSEMNVSTLELGDSALYLCASRASGRASYNEQFFGPGTRLTVL.

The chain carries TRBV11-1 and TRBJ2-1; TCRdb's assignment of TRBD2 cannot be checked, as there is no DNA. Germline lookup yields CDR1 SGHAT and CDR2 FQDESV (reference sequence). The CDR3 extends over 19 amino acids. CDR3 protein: CASSPGGWLSSGNSNEQFF.

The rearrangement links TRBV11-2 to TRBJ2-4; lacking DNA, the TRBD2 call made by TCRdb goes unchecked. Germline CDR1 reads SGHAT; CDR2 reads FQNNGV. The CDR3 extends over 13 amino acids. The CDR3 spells CASSLDSPSDQYF.

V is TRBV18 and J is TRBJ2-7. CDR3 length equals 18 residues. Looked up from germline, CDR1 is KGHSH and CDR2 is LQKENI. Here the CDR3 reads CASSPFGAGSLRQSEQYF.

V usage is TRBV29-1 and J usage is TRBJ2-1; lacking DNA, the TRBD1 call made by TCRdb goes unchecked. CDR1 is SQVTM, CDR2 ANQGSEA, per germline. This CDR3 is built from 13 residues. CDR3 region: CSVEGGRPNEQFF.

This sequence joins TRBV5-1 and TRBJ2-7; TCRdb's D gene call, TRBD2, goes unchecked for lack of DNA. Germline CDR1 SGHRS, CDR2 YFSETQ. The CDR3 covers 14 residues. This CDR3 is CASSPTSLSYEQYF.

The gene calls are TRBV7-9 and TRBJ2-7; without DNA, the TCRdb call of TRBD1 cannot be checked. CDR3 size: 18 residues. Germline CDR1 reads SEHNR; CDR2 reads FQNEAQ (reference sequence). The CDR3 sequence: CASSSRVSDPKTSYEQYF.

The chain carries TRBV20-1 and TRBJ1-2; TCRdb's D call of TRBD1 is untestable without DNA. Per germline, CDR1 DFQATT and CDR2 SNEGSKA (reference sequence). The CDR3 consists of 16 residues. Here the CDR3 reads CSARLSDRAYPYGYTF.

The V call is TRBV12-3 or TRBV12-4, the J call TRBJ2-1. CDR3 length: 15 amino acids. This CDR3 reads CASSLANDPHNEQFF.

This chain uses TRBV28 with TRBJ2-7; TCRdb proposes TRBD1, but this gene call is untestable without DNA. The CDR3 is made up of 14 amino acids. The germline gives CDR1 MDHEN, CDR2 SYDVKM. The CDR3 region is CASSYQGSGYEQYF.

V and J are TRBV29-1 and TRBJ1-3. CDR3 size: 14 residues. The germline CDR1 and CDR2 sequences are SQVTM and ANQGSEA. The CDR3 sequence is CSVATLNSGNTIYF.

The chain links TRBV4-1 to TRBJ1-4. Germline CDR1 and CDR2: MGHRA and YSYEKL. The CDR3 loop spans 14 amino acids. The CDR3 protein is CASSQVPRERRLFF.

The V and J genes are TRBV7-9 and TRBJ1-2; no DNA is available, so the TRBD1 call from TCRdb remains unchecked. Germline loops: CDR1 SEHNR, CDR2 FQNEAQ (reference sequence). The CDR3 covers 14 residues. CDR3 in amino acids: CASSLGDSPYGYTF.

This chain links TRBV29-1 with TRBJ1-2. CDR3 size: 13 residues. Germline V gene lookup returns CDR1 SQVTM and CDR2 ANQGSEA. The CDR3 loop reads CSVRDPKNYGYTF.

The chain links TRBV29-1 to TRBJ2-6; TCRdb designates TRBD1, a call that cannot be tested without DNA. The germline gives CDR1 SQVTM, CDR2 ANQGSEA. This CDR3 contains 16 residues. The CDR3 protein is CSVGEAGQSGANVLTF.

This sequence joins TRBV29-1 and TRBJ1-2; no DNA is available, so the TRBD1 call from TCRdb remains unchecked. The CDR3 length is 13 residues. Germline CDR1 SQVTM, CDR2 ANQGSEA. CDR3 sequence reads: CSVEGAGGDGYTF.

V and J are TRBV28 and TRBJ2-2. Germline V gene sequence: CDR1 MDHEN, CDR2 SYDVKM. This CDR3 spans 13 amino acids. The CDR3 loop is CASSLAYTGELFF.

CDR3 loop: CASKVGWGFGNQPQHF. This rearrangement joins TRBV28 to TRBJ1-5. Germline values: CDR1 MDHEN, CDR2 SYDVKM. The CDR3 is made up of 16 amino acids.

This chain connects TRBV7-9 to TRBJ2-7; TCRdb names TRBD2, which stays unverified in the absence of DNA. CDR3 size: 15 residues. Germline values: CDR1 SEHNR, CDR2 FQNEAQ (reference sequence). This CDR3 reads CASSLVLAGVYEQYF. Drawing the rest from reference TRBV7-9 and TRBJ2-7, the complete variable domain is DTGVSQNPRHKITKRGQNVTFRCDPISEHNRLYWYRQTLGQGPEFLTYFQNEAQLEKSRLLSDRFSAERPKGSFSTLEIQRTEQGDSAMYLCASSLVLAGVYEQYFGPGTRLTVT.